Each of the 13 T cell receptor beta chains below was sequenced from the same sample in a study of T cell responses to AZD1222 COVID-19 vaccine (dated by TCRdb to 2020 to 2022). The time point label here, explained by the study, means: baseline before first vaccination. To prepare the library, the immunoSEQ multiplex PCR assay was applied. TCRdb stores this immuneACCESS table with in-frame sequences only. Part of the clones is absent; in the studies checked, under half of the shortfall reflects unresolved V genes, and no reason is known for the rest. The sample profile shows tens of thousands of clones; about 90% of them were found once. The top ten clones comprise around 8% of the sample. The sample here was peripheral blood, taken on day 0 of AZD1222 vaccination. Receptors originate from an adult in good health.

The chain recombines TRBV6-2 or TRBV6-3 with TRBJ2-7, with D perhaps matching TRBD1 or TRBD2 (5 bases each). This CDR3 has 12 residues. The germline V gene has CDR1 MNHEY and CDR2 SVGEGT. Trimming pared 2 bases from V and 5 bases from J, leaving 7 bases between. CDR3: CASSYRGDEQYF. The CDR3 DNA reads TGTGCCAGCAGTTACAGGGGAGACGAGCAGTACTTC.

Only a few counts were recorded for this clone. The rearrangement uses TRBV5-1 and TRBJ1-5; no reliable D call. The CDR3 runs to 13 residues. Germline lookup yields CDR1 SGHRS and CDR2 YFSETQ. The V gene lost 0 bases and the J gene lost 4 bases, with 5 bases spanning the gap. This chain's CDR3 is CASSLAGNQPQHF. The CDR3 DNA follows: TGCGCCAGCAGCTTGGCTGGAAATCAGCCCCAGCATTTT.

This chain joins TRBV29-1 and TRBJ2-3; TRBD2 aligns across 10 bases. The CDR3 is 14 amino acids. The trim removed 4 bases at V and 3 bases at J, leaving 4 bases unmatched. The germline gives CDR1 SQVTM, CDR2 ANQGSEA. This CDR3 reads CSVVVSGRTDTQYF. DNA of the CDR3: TGCAGCGTTGTTGTTAGCGGGAGGACAGATACGCAGTATTTT.

The CDR3 spells CASSGTPNYGYTF. The CDR3 DNA follows: TGTGCCAGCAGTGGGACACCGAACTATGGCTACACCTTC. The chain has TRBV25-1 and TRBJ1-2, with a possible D match to TRBD1 (5 bases). The CDR3 is made up of 13 amino acids. V was pared by 4 bases and J by 2 bases, with 8 bases between. Germline V gene data show CDR1 as MGHDK and CDR2 as SYGVNS.

The V gene is TRBV28, the J gene TRBJ2-7, with 8 bases matching TRBD2. Trimming took 5 bases from V and 0 from J; bases not matched to a gene: 6. The germline V gene encodes CDR1 MDHEN and CDR2 SYDVKM. CDR3 length: 15 amino acids. The CDR3 DNA reads as TGTGCCAGCAGTAACTCCGGGACTAGCTCCTACGAGCAGTACTTC. Encoded protein: CASSNSGTSSYEQYF. Variable domain in full (rest from reference TRBV28 and TRBJ2-7): DVKVTQSSRYLVKRTGEKVFLECVQDMDHENMFWYRQDPGLGLRLIYFSYDVKMKEKGDIPEGYSVSREKKERFSLILESASTNQTSMYLCASSNSGTSSYEQYFGPGTRLTVT.

The CDR3 loop is CASSIWFGYNEQFF. The CDR3 bases are TGTGCCAGTAGTATATGGTTCGGGTACAATGAGCAGTTCTTC. This chain connects TRBV19 to TRBJ2-1; D remains ambiguous. The CDR3 consists of 14 residues. The V end was cut by 2 bases, the J end by 4 bases, with 9 bases between. CDR1 and CDR2 (germline): LNHDA, SQIVND (reference sequence).

The chain links TRBV5-1 to TRBJ2-1; 15 bases line up with TRBD2. Germline V gene sequence: CDR1 SGHRS, CDR2 YFSETQ. The length of the CDR3 is 15 residues. Losses at the gene ends were 6 bases for V and 7 bases for J; bases not matched to a gene: 5. Here the CDR3 reads CASIYGTSGRNEQFF. For the CDR3, the DNA is TGCGCCAGCATATACGGGACTAGCGGGAGGAATGAGCAGTTCTTC.

This chain links TRBV25-1 with TRBJ1-2; D gene uncertain. Deletions cut 2 bases from V and 1 base from J, with 5 bases between. The CDR3 is 13 amino acids. CDR1 is MGHDK and CDR2 is SYGVNS in the germline V gene. This chain's CDR3 is CASSEGINYGYTF. The CDR3 DNA reads TGTGCCAGCAGTGAAGGGATTAACTATGGCTACACCTTC.

With respect to this clone: A read error may account for a junction end that differs from germline. V gene TRBV3-1 (or the pseudogene TRBV3-2) combines with J gene TRBJ1-2, with D possibly matching TRBD1 (5 bases). Looked up from germline, CDR1 is LGHDT and CDR2 is YNNKEL (reference sequence). The CDR3 length is 13 residues. The CDR3 sequence: CASSQDFDRGILF. In nucleotides, the CDR3 is TGTGCCAGCAGCCAAGATTTCGACCGGGGGATCCTCTTC.

V and J are TRBV28 and TRBJ2-7; D assignment may be TRBD1 or TRBD2 (5 bases each). This CDR3 has 13 residues. CDR1 is MDHEN and CDR2 is SYDVKM in the germline V gene. The ends were cut back, 5 bases at V and 0 bases at J, with 8 bases in the middle. In nucleotides, the CDR3 is TGTGCCAGCAGTCTGGGGGACTCCTACGAGCAGTACTTC. It codes for CASSLGDSYEQYF.

V usage is TRBV5-1 and J usage is TRBJ2-7; tentatively, D is TRBD2 (5 bases). Germline V gene data show CDR1 as SGHRS and CDR2 as YFSETQ. The CDR3 is 12 amino acids. V dropped 4 bases and J dropped 7 bases, with 12 bases sitting between them. The CDR3 sequence: CASSPGVAEQYF. The CDR3 DNA reads TGCGCCAGCAGCCCAGGAGTAGCGGAGCAGTACTTC.

The chain recombines TRBV21-1 with TRBJ1-2. TRBV21-1 is a pseudogene. The CDR3 is made up of 15 amino acids. The CDR3 region has the DNA TGTGCCAGCAGCAGAATCGGGAACAGAAACTATGGCTACACCTTC. Translation gives CASSRIGNRNYGYTF.

The rearrangement links TRBV5-1 to TRBJ2-7; no clear D gene. This CDR3 has 15 amino acids. The V gene lost 0 bases and the J gene lost 3 bases, with 13 bases spanning the gap. Germline V lookup: CDR1 SGHRS, CDR2 YFSETQ. CDR3 nucleotides: TGCGCCAGCAGCTTGGAACGGCCAGGCTACTACGAGCAGTACTTC. It is translated as CASSLERPGYYEQYF. The full variable domain, with the rest looked up from reference TRBV5-1 and TRBJ2-7, is KAGVTQTPRYLIKTRGQQVTLSCSPISGHRSVSWYQQTPGQGLQFLFEYFSETQRNKGNFPGRFSGRQFSNSRSEMNVSTLELGDSALYLCASSLERPGYYEQYFGPGTRLTVT.